One sample yielded the 18 T cell receptor beta chains listed below, sequenced in a study of OX40 agonist ivuxolimab in advanced cancers. Profiled with immunoSEQ multiplex PCR; TCRdb holds only in-frame clones, not every one. The sample lists 30,000 to 35,000 clones, approximately 89% occurring once. Here the sequenced sample was CD4+ or CD8+ T cells sorted from blood, taken in a trial of the OX40 agonist ivuxolimab. The source of these receptors is an adult with an advanced solid tumor such as melanoma, head and neck, liver or kidney cancer.

The CDR3 region has the DNA TGTGCCAGCAGCTTAGAAGGGACTAGCGGGTACAATGAGCAGTTCTTC. Its translation: CASSLEGTSGYNEQFF. The J gene is TRBJ2-1, the V gene TRBV7-9; 12 bases match TRBD2. The CDR3 is made up of 16 amino acids. Germline V CDR1 and CDR2: SEHNR, FQNEAQ (reference sequence). The ends lost 1 base at V and 4 bases at J; junction bases unmatched: 2. The complete variable domain, with remaining parts taken from reference TRBV7-9 and TRBJ2-1, reads DTGVSQNPRHKITKRGQNVTFRCDPISEHNRLYWYRQTLGQGPEFLTYFQNEAQLEKSRLLSDRFSAERPKGSFSTLEIQRTEQGDSAMYLCASSLEGTSGYNEQFFGPGTRLTVL.

The J gene is TRBJ2-7, the V gene TRBV5-1, with 9 bases fitting TRBD2. Trimming at V came to 4 bases and at J to 0 bases, leaving 2 bases not matched to a gene. This CDR3 spans 14 amino acids. Per germline, CDR1 SGHRS and CDR2 YFSETQ. CDR3 sequence: CASSPGLASYEQYF. The CDR3 DNA reads TGCGCCAGCAGCCCGGGACTAGCCTCCTACGAGCAGTACTTC.

The J gene is TRBJ2-7, the V gene TRBV7-9, with D maybe TRBD1 (5 bases). Trimming removed 3 bases at V and 1 base at J, with 10 bases between. CDR1 and CDR2 from the germline V gene are SEHNR and FQNEAQ (reference sequence). The length of the CDR3 is 14 residues. The DNA for the CDR3 is TGTGCCAGCAGCTTGTTGACAGCGTCCTACGAGCAGTACTTC. Its protein is CASSLLTASYEQYF. The full variable domain, its missing parts supplied by reference TRBV7-9 and TRBJ2-7, is DTGVSQNPRHKITKRGQNVTFRCDPISEHNRLYWYRQTLGQGPEFLTYFQNEAQLEKSRLLSDRFSAERPKGSFSTLEIQRTEQGDSAMYLCASSLLTASYEQYFGPGTRLTVT.

V and J are TRBV5-1 and TRBJ2-2, with TRBD1 matching 7 bases. The CDR3 spans 13 residues. CDR1 is SGHRS and CDR2 is YFSETQ in the germline V gene. The V and J ends lost 5 bases and 6 bases, in that order; junction bases with no gene match: 4. CDR3 coding DNA: TGCGCCAGCAGGACAGGGTCCCCCGGGGAGCTGTTTTTT. Amino acid sequence: CASRTGSPGELFF.

In nucleotides, the CDR3 is TGTGCCATCAGTGTGACGGAAAGCTCCTACGAGCAGTACTTC. Protein sequence: CAISVTESSYEQYF. The rearrangement uses TRBV10-3 and TRBJ2-7; D remains unclear. V shed 4 bases and J shed 0 bases, with 10 bases lying between them. This CDR3 has 14 residues. The germline V gene has CDR1 ENHRY and CDR2 SYGVKD.

On this clone itself: The same CDR3 arises from other DNA sequences in this sample as well. The chain combines TRBV14 with TRBJ1-6; 8 bases are shared with TRBD1. Per germline, CDR1 SGHDN and CDR2 FVKESK. The trim removed 3 bases at V and 9 bases at J, leaving 7 bases unmatched. The CDR3 runs 15 residues. The CDR3 loop is CASSQLQGAVSPLHF. CDR3 nucleotide sequence: TGTGCCAGCAGCCAGTTGCAGGGGGCCGTTTCACCCCTCCACTTT.

The V call is TRBV6-1, the J call TRBJ1-1; D gene ambiguous. V lost 10 bases to trimming and J lost 0 bases, with 15 bases between them. Germline V lookup: CDR1 MNHNS, CDR2 SASEGT. This CDR3 region has 14 residues. For the CDR3, the DNA is TGTGCCACCGAGAAAGGGTTGATGAACACTGAAGCTTTCTTT. This codes for CATEKGLMNTEAFF.

The chain uses TRBV2 and TRBJ1-1; D gene uncertain. The CDR3 is 13 amino acids. V was trimmed by 3 bases and J by 4 bases, leaving 9 bases between them. Germline V lookup: CDR1 SNHLY, CDR2 FYNNEI. CDR3 amino acids: CASSEFWGTEAFF. DNA of the CDR3: TGTGCCAGCAGTGAGTTCTGGGGCACTGAAGCTTTCTTT.

This chain uses TRBV6-1 with TRBJ2-7; D may match TRBD1 or TRBD2 (6 bases each). The CDR3 sequence is 15 residues long. V was cut by 6 bases and J by 3 bases, with 18 bases left in between. Germline V gene sequence: CDR1 MNHNS, CDR2 SASEGT. CDR3 DNA sequence: TGTGCCAGCAGCGCGGGGCCAGGGGTGGACTACGAGCAGTACTTC. Amino acids: CASSAGPGVDYEQYF.

The V gene is TRBV13, the J gene TRBJ2-3; 7 nucleotides align to TRBD1. The CDR3 is 16 amino acids. After removal of 0 bases from V and 3 bases from J, the junction contained 6 bases not matched to a gene. Germline V gene lookup returns CDR1 PRHDT and CDR2 FYEKMQ (reference sequence). The CDR3: CASSLGVKGATDTQYF. CDR3 nucleotide sequence: TGTGCCAGCAGCTTAGGTGTTAAGGGGGCGACAGATACGCAGTATTTT.

This clone appeared a single time. V and J are TRBV21-1 and TRBJ2-7; no DNA check was done on the table's D call, TRBD1. TRBV21-1 is a documented pseudogene. The CDR3 loop spans 16 amino acids. The CDR3 DNA is TGTGCCAGCAGCAGAGACCGGGACAGCTCCGTCTACGAGCAGTACTTC. Its translation: CASSRDRDSSVYEQYF.

This sequence joins TRBV19 and TRBJ1-1; D gene unclear. Trimming took 7 bases from V and 6 from J, leaving 18 bases between them. The length of the CDR3 is 14 residues. Germline V gene sequence: CDR1 LNHDA, CDR2 SQIVND (reference sequence). The CDR3 loop reads CASISDGVYSEAFF. The DNA for the CDR3 is TGTGCCAGTATTTCCGACGGGGTTTATTCTGAAGCTTTCTTT. The whole variable domain, filled in from reference TRBV19 and TRBJ1-1, reads DGGITQSPKYLFRKEGQNVTLSCEQNLNHDAMYWYRQDPGQGLRLIYYSQIVNDFQKGDIAEGYSVSREKKESFPLTVTSAQKNPTAFYLCASISDGVYSEAFFGQGTRLTVV.

The V gene is TRBV9, the J gene TRBJ2-1; 11 nucleotides agree with TRBD2. CDR1 and CDR2 from the germline V gene are SGDLS and YYNGEE. The CDR3 length is 14 residues. V dropped 4 bases and J dropped 6; count of bases not matched to a gene: 3. CDR3 coding DNA: TGTGCCAGCAGCCCCGGACTAGCGGGCAATGAGCAGTTCTTC. Its protein is CASSPGLAGNEQFF.

This clone has a single count. The chain recombines TRBV7-8 with TRBJ2-3, with 9 positions matching TRBD2. This CDR3 contains 17 residues. CDR1 and CDR2 (germline): SGHVS, FQNEAQ. J lost 4 bases, V lost 0 bases, and 8 bases had no gene match. CDR3 sequence: CASSLALGLAGSDTQYF. The CDR3 DNA is TGTGCCAGCAGCTTAGCCCTCGGCCTAGCGGGATCAGATACGCAGTATTTT.

In its sample, this clone was seen once. This chain uses TRBV23-1 with TRBJ2-6; possible D gene TRBD1, 5 bases. TRBV23-1 is an open reading frame whose function is uncertain. With 4 bases removed from V and 1 base from J, the gap between germline ends came to 20 bases. The CDR3 consists of 19 residues. CDR3 nucleotide sequence: TGCGCCAGCAGTCGGTACCCCAGGGTCCCTTCTTCTGGGGCCAACGTCCTGACTTTC. Protein product: CASSRYPRVPSSGANVLTF.

The chain links TRBV2 to TRBJ2-7; D possibly corresponds to TRBD2 (5 bases). V lost 1 base, J lost 3 bases, and 22 bases lay in between. The CDR3 has 18 residues. CDR1 is SNHLY and CDR2 is FYNNEI in the germline V gene. The CDR3 sequence: CASSEGPINPASRYEQYF. The CDR3 DNA is TGTGCCAGCAGTGAAGGTCCTATTAATCCGGCTAGCCGCTACGAGCAGTACTTC.

The chain carries TRBV27 and TRBJ1-4, with TRBD1 matching over 9 bases. This CDR3 is 13 amino acids long. CDR1 and CDR2 from the germline V gene are MNHEY and SMNVEV (reference sequence). The V segment lost 5 bases and the J segment 8 bases; nucleotides outside the gene matches: 3. The chain's CDR3 is CASSRQGEEKLFF. CDR3 nucleotides: TGTGCCAGCAGTAGACAGGGGGAGGAAAAACTGTTTTTT. Full variable domain (missing parts from reference TRBV27 and TRBJ1-4): EAQVTQNPRYLITVTGKKLTVTCSQNMNHEYMSWYRQDPGLGLRQIYYSMNVEVTDKGDVPEGYKVSRKEKRNFPLILESPSPNQTSLYFCASSRQGEEKLFFGSGTQLSVL.

Only one count was recorded for this clone. V gene TRBV5-8 combines with J gene TRBJ2-1, with 7 bases that match TRBD1. Germline assignment: CDR1 SGHTS and CDR2 YDEGEE. The CDR3 extends over 14 amino acids. The trim removed 3 bases at V and 7 bases at J, leaving 7 bases unmatched. This CDR3 reads CASSYSTGRNEQFF. Here the CDR3 DNA reads TGTGCCAGCAGCTACTCGACAGGGCGAAATGAGCAGTTCTTC.